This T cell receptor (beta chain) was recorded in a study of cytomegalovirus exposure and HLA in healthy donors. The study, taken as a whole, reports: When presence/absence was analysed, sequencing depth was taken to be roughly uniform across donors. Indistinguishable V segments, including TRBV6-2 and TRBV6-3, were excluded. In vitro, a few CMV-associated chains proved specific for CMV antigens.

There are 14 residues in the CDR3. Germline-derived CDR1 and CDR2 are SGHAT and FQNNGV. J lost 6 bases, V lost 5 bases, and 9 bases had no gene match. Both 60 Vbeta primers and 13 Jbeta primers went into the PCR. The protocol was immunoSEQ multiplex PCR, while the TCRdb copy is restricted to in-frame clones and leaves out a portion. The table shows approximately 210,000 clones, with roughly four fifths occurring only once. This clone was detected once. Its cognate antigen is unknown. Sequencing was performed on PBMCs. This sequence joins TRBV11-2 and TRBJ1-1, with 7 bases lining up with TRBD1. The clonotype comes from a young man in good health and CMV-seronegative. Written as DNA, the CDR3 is TGTGCCAGCAGCCGAACAGGGGAGACATCTGAAGCTTTCTTT. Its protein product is CASSRTGETSEAFF.